The rows below give T cell receptor beta chains drawn from one sample of a study of shared clonotypes between healthy human individuals. Some clones are missing from TCRdb's copy, which holds only in-frame ones; the method was immunoSEQ multiplex PCR. Of around 550,000 clones listed, 85% to 95% were seen once; the top ten hold 0.11%. Sequencing used naive CD8+ T cells sorted from blood. Receptors originate from a woman aged 25 to 39 in good health. Each CDR3 is given with its conserved first and last residue. D genes are given only for firm matches. Not every row has a clone size; where given, it reads once, few, many or a size class.

D: -; J: TRBJ2-3; V: TRBV6-5; size: -; CDR3: CASGAVEGRGTQYF; DNA: TGTGCCAGTGGTGCAGTAGAGGGCCGGGGTACGCAGTATTTT
D: -; J: TRBJ2-7; V: TRBV2; size: once; CDR3: CASSFGSPYEQYF; DNA: TGTGCCAGCAGTTTCGGGTCGCCCTACGAGCAGTACTTC
D: TRBD2; J: TRBJ2-1; V: TRBV18; size: -; CDR3: CASSATSSPYNEQFF; DNA: TGTGCCAGCTCAGCGACTAGCTCGCCCTACAATGAGCAGTTCTTC
D: TRBD1; J: TRBJ2-7; V: TRBV9; size: -; CDR3: CASSASGTGGDEQYF; DNA: TGTGCCAGCAGCGCGTCCGGGACAGGGGGCGACGAGCAGTACTTC
D: -; J: TRBJ2-1; V: TRBV27; size: -; CDR3: CASSLGREEFF; DNA: TGTGCCAGCAGTTTAGGGCGGGAAGAGTTCTTC
D: -; J: TRBJ1-4; V: TRBV21-1; size: -; CDR3: CASDRATEKLFF; DNA: TGTGCCAGCGACAGGGCTACCGAAAAACTGTTTTTT
D: -; J: TRBJ2-7; V: TRBV7-9; size: -; CDR3: CASSLVPGSAYEQYF; DNA: TGTGCCAGCAGCTTAGTTCCAGGGAGCGCCTACGAGCAGTACTTC
D: -; J: TRBJ2-3; V: TRBV15; size: -; CDR3: CATSRDGLAGTDTQYF; DNA: TGTGCCACCAGCAGAGATGGGCTCGCCGGCACAGATACGCAGTATTTT
D: -; J: TRBJ2-1; V: TRBV13; size: -; CDR3: CASSLGLGEQFF; DNA: TGTGCCAGCAGCTTAGGCTTGGGGGAGCAGTTCTTC
D: TRBD1; J: TRBJ2-7; V: TRBV28; size: -; CDR3: CASSLLGQSYEQYF; DNA: TGTGCCAGCAGTTTGTTGGGACAGTCATACGAGCAGTACTTC
D: TRBD2; J: TRBJ2-4; V: TRBV4-2; size: -; CDR3: CASSQGTSGRSVLMAKNIQYF; DNA: TGTGCCAGCAGCCAAGGGACTAGCGGGAGATCGGTTCTTATGGCCAAAAACATTCAGTACTTC
D: -; J: TRBJ2-2; V: TRBV18; size: once; CDR3: CASSPGRTNTGELFF; DNA: TGTGCCAGCTCACCAGGGAGAACGAACACCGGGGAGCTGTTTTTT
D: -; J: TRBJ2-7; V: TRBV27; size: -; CDR3: CASRTLGAGSYEQYF; DNA: TGTGCCAGCAGGACCCTGGGGGCAGGGTCCTACGAGCAGTACTTC
D: -; J: TRBJ2-1; V: TRBV9; size: -; CDR3: CASSVDLSSYNEQFF; DNA: TGTGCCAGCAGCGTAGATCTGAGCTCCTACAATGAGCAGTTCTTC
D: TRBD2; J: TRBJ2-5; V: TRBV9; size: -; CDR3: CASSPTRVAGGLYQETQYF; DNA: TGTGCCAGCAGCCCCACTCGAGTAGCGGGAGGGCTTTATCAAGAGACCCAGTACTTC
D: TRBD2; J: TRBJ2-1; V: TRBV5-1; size: -; CDR3: CASSLSKASGSHNEQFF; DNA: TGCGCCAGCAGCTTGTCGAAGGCTAGCGGGAGCCACAATGAGCAGTTCTTC
D: TRBD2; J: TRBJ2-1; V: TRBV14; size: -; CDR3: CASSLAGGPKFF; DNA: TGTGCCAGCAGCCTAGCGGGAGGGCCTAAGTTCTTC
D: -; J: TRBJ2-7; V: TRBV7-6; size: -; CDR3: CASSLTGTTYEQYF; DNA: TGTGCCAGCAGCTTAACCGGGACAACCTACGAGCAGTACTTC
D: TRBD1; J: TRBJ2-7; V: TRBV7-9; size: few; CDR3: CASSSPPGQSSYEQYF; DNA: TGTGCCAGCAGCTCACCACCGGGACAGTCCTCCTACGAGCAGTACTTC
D: -; J: TRBJ1-2; V: TRBV28; size: -; CDR3: CASSFGGARGWYGYTF; DNA: TGTGCCAGCAGTTTCGGGGGGGCGCGGGGTTGGTATGGCTACACCTTC
D: -; J: TRBJ2-1; V: TRBV28; size: -; CDR3: CASTEPLSSYNEQFF; DNA: TGTGCCAGCACCGAACCGCTAAGCTCCTACAATGAGCAGTTCTTC
D: -; J: TRBJ2-7; V: TRBV15; size: -; CDR3: CATSSTSSSEQYF; DNA: TGTGCCACCAGCAGCACTAGTTCCTCCGAGCAGTACTTC
D: TRBD2; J: TRBJ2-7; V: TRBV27; size: -; CDR3: CASSPGTSGREQYF; DNA: TGTGCCAGCAGCCCAGGGACTAGCGGGAGAGAGCAGTACTTC
D: TRBD1; J: TRBJ1-1; V: TRBV2; size: once; CDR3: CASSEGQGYTEAFF; DNA: TGTGCCAGCAGTGAGGGACAGGGGTACACTGAAGCTTTCTTT
D: TRBD2; J: TRBJ2-3; V: TRBV28; size: -; CDR3: CASSLSPRTSVSTDTQYF; DNA: TGTGCCAGCAGTTTATCCCCCAGGACTAGCGTCAGCACAGATACGCAGTATTTT
D: TRBD2; J: TRBJ2-7; V: TRBV13; size: once; CDR3: CASSQGSGRSYEQYF; DNA: TGTGCCAGCAGCCAGGGGAGCGGGAGATCCTACGAGCAGTACTTC
D: -; J: TRBJ2-4; V: TRBV2; size: -; CDR3: CASSDSRGRAKNIQYF; DNA: TGTGCCAGCAGTGACTCCAGAGGAAGAGCCAAAAACATTCAGTACTTC
D: -; J: TRBJ1-6; V: TRBV28; size: -; CDR3: CASSPQAYSPLHF; DNA: TGTGCCAGCAGTCCCCAGGCGTATTCACCCCTCCACTTT
D: -; J: TRBJ2-5; V: TRBV13; size: -; CDR3: CASSLTGDWAETQYF; DNA: TGTGCCAGCAGCTTAACGGGGGATTGGGCAGAGACCCAGTACTTC
D: -; J: TRBJ2-5; V: TRBV7-3; size: -; CDR3: CASSSGLQRYF; DNA: TGTGCCAGCAGCTCAGGGCTACAACGGTACTTC
D: TRBD2; J: TRBJ2-1; V: TRBV6-4; size: -; CDR3: CASSVGGGFNEQFF; DNA: TGTGCCAGCAGTGTCGGGGGGGGCTTCAATGAGCAGTTCTTC